A selection of T cell receptor beta chains follows, all from one sample in a study of cytomegalovirus exposure and HLA in healthy donors. Only in-frame clones appear in the TCRdb table, and some are missing; sequencing was by immunoSEQ multiplex PCR. The table shows about 130,000 clones, with 65% to 85% occurring only once. Sequencing was carried out using PBMCs. The receptors shown here come from a man aged 45-65 years in good health and CMV-seronegative. Each CDR3 is given with its conserved first and last residue. A D gene is named only where the DNA matches it firmly. A clone size is listed for some rows: how often the clone was seen (once, few, many), or a class if it is expanded.

TRBV11-2	once	TRBD2	TRBJ2-7	CASSLAAGGYEQYF	TGTGCCAGCAGCTTAGCGGCGGGAGGCTACGAGCAGTACTTC
TRBV28	.	.	TRBJ2-3	CASSFDGQGPTQIAQYF	TGTGCCAGCAGTTTCGACGGGCAGGGGCCAACCCAGATTGCGCAGTATTTT
TRBV25-1	.	.	TRBJ1-5	CASSKSTGSGQPQHF	TGTGCCAGCAGTAAATCTACAGGGTCGGGCCAGCCCCAGCATTTT
TRBV30	.	.	TRBJ1-2	CAWSVRGQNPIFYGYTF	TGTGCCTGGAGTGTACGAGGACAGAACCCAATTTTTTATGGCTACACCTTC
TRBV27	.	.	TRBJ1-5	CASSFGGTGNQPRHF	TGTGCCAGCAGTTTTGGGGGGACCGGCAATCAGCCCCGGCATTTT
TRBV21-1	.	.	TRBJ2-2	CASSAPRSLLAGGLNTGELFF	TGTGCCAGCAGCGCCCCTCGGAGCCTACTAGCGGGAGGGTTGAACACCGGGGAGCTGTTTTTT
TRBV7-9	.	.	TRBJ2-2	CASSSTGVSPRTGELFF	TGTGCCAGCAGCTCCACCGGGGTTAGCCCGCGGACCGGGGAGCTGTTTTTT
TRBV10-3	.	TRBD1	TRBJ2-5	CAISQGEQETQYF	TGTGCCATCAGCCAGGGGGAACAAGAGACCCAGTACTTC
TRBV19	.	.	TRBJ1-5	CASSIKGNGGNQPQHF	TGTGCCAGTAGTATCAAGGGTAACGGGGGCAATCAGCCCCAGCATTTT
TRBV7-9	.	TRBD2	TRBJ2-5	CASSLAGGPRETQYF	TGTGCCAGCAGCTTAGCGGGAGGGCCGCGCGAGACCCAGTACTTC
TRBV6-6	few	TRBD2	TRBJ2-1	CASSYFLSGNRNEQFF	TGTGCCAGCAGTTACTTTCTGAGCGGGAATCGCAATGAGCAGTTCTTC
TRBV28	.	.	TRBJ1-5	CASSGRAYRVPQPQHF	TGTGCCAGCAGTGGTCGTGCATACAGGGTACCTCAGCCCCAGCATTTT
TRBV5-1	few	.	TRBJ1-4	CASSLAYQGEKLFF	TGCGCCAGCAGCTTGGCCTACCAGGGGGAAAAACTGTTTTTT
TRBV6-6	.	TRBD2	TRBJ2-5	CASSPFRETSGRRQYF	TGTGCCAGCAGCCCCTTTAGGGAGACTAGCGGGAGAAGGCAGTACTTC
TRBV27	.	.	TRBJ1-5	CASSLGRGSNQPQHF	TGTGCCAGCAGTTTGGGCAGGGGCAGCAATCAGCCCCAGCATTTT
TRBV28	few	.	TRBJ1-5	CASSLAGAYSNQPQHF	TGTGCCAGCAGTTTGGCGGGGGCTTATAGCAATCAGCCCCAGCATTTT
TRBV11-1	once	.	TRBJ1-4	CASRDRRTNEKLFF	TGTGCCAGCAGAGACCGGAGGACTAATGAAAAACTGTTTTTT
TRBV5-4	once	TRBD2	TRBJ2-3	CASSWGLAGGTDTQYF	TGTGCCAGCAGCTGGGGACTAGCGGGAGGGACAGATACGCAGTATTTT
TRBV29-1	.	.	TRBJ2-3	CSARSADTQYF	TGCAGCGCCCGGAGTGCAGATACGCAGTATTTT
TRBV6-1	.	.	TRBJ1-5	CASSSIRSNQPQHF	TGTGCCAGCAGTTCGATCCGGTCCAATCAGCCCCAGCATTTT
TRBV28	.	.	TRBJ1-2	CASSPGGANYGYTF	TGTGCCAGCAGCCCCGGAGGGGCGAACTATGGCTACACCTTC
TRBV11-2	once	TRBD2	TRBJ2-2	CASSSGLAGANTGELFF	TGTGCCAGCAGCTCGGGACTAGCGGGAGCGAACACCGGGGAGCTGTTTTTT
TRBV9	once	.	TRBJ1-4	CASSVRQGNNEKLFF	TGTGCCAGCAGCGTGAGGCAGGGAAATAATGAAAAACTGTTTTTT
TRBV10-1	.	.	TRBJ2-6	CASSDNRVGANVLTF	TGCGCCAGCAGTGACAACAGGGTAGGGGCCAACGTCCTGACTTTC
TRBV7-9	.	.	TRBJ2-3	CASSLGGARPDTQYF	TGTGCCAGCAGCTTAGGGGGAGCGCGGCCAGATACGCAGTATTTT
TRBV11-2	.	TRBD1	TRBJ1-1	CASSLAGTGGYEAFF	TGTGCCAGCAGCTTGGCGGGGACAGGGGGGTATGAAGCTTTCTTT
TRBV9	.	.	TRBJ2-6	CASSVASGSGANVLTF	TGTGCCAGCAGCGTAGCGAGTGGCTCTGGGGCCAACGTCCTGACTTTC
TRBV28	once	TRBD2	TRBJ2-1	CASSNGGSSYNEQFF	TGTGCCAGCAGCAACGGGGGGAGCTCCTACAATGAGCAGTTCTTC
TRBV9	.	TRBD2	TRBJ2-1	CASSVAASGRAGVDEQFF	TGTGCCAGCAGCGTAGCGGCTAGCGGGAGGGCCGGAGTCGATGAGCAGTTCTTC
TRBV5-1	.	.	TRBJ2-6	CASRGGGSGANVLTF	TGCGCCAGCAGAGGCGGAGGCTCTGGGGCCAACGTCCTGACTTTC
TRBV29-1	.	TRBD2	TRBJ2-5	CSVAGTSGYMETQYF	TGCAGCGTTGCCGGGACTAGCGGATATATGGAGACCCAGTACTTC
TRBV6-5	.	TRBD2	TRBJ2-7	CASNPSGASSYEQYF	TGTGCCAGCAACCCGAGCGGGGCAAGCTCCTACGAGCAGTACTTC
TRBV2	.	TRBD1	TRBJ2-1	CASSPSGTGLYNEQFF	TGTGCCAGCAGTCCTTCCGGGACAGGGCTCTACAATGAGCAGTTCTTC
TRBV11-3	.	.	TRBJ2-7	CASSLSTGYEQYF	TGTGCCAGCAGCTTGTCAACAGGCTACGAGCAGTACTTC
TRBV6-6	.	TRBD2	TRBJ2-1	CASTRLAGYNEQFF	TGTGCCAGCACTCGGCTAGCGGGTTACAATGAGCAGTTCTTC